Shown below are 21 T cell receptor beta chains from a single sample sequenced in a study of T cells expressing NK-cell markers. From the 5' RACE reads, TCRdb lists one entry per CDR3 protein and no DNA. In total, the table holds approximately 420,000 distinct CDR3 sequences. Input material: blood T cells: a sorted CD56 or NKG2C T cell subset, CD4+ or CD8+ T cells, or bulk PBMC T cells (not recorded which). The receptors here all came from a woman aged 45-60 years in good health.

The chain links TRBV12-3 or TRBV12-4 to TRBJ2-1; TCRdb outputs TRBD2, but without DNA this stays unchecked. The CDR3 is 12 residues long. The CDR3 region is CASSLGTSGGVF.

The chain couples TRBV20-1 to TRBJ2-3; there is no DNA to check the TCRdb D call of TRBD2. Per the germline V gene, CDR1 is DFQATT and CDR2 is SNEGSKA (reference sequence). CDR3 length equals 15 residues. The CDR3 here is CSARGPSGRADTQYF.

The chain's CDR3 is CASSSLMNTGELFF. The rearrangement links TRBV7-2 to TRBJ2-2. There are 14 residues in the CDR3. The germline gives CDR1 SGHTA, CDR2 FQGNSA.

The rearrangement uses TRBV11-2 and TRBJ2-1; TCRdb names TRBD1, which stays unverified in the absence of DNA. Germline V lookup: CDR1 SGHAT, CDR2 FQNNGV. The CDR3 sequence is 14 residues long. This CDR3 is CASSSLPGSNEQFF.

The rearrangement joins TRBV19 to TRBJ2-5; absent DNA, TCRdb's TRBD1 call cannot be checked. The CDR3 runs 15 residues. Germline CDR1 LNHDA, CDR2 SQIVND (reference sequence). Here the CDR3 reads CASSPTPGARATQYF.

The chain links TRBV20-1 to TRBJ1-3. The CDR3 runs 13 residues. Germline CDR1 and CDR2: DFQATT and SNEGSKA (reference sequence). This CDR3 reads CSAFYPQGNTIYF.

The genes are TRBV25-1 and TRBJ2-7; TCRdb returns TRBD1, unconfirmable since there is no DNA. The CDR3 runs to 13 residues. Germline V gene lookup returns CDR1 MGHDK and CDR2 SYGVNS. Here the CDR3 reads CASSVGFRDEQYF.

The chain is built from TRBV3-1 and TRBJ2-5; TCRdb outputs TRBD1, but without DNA this stays unchecked. The germline V gene encodes CDR1 LGHDT and CDR2 YNNKEL (reference sequence). The CDR3 covers 16 residues. The CDR3 is CASSQDLARGVKTQYF.

The chain uses TRBV4-2 and TRBJ2-1; TCRdb picks TRBD2, but there is no DNA to check that call. From germline, CDR1 is LGHNA and CDR2 YNFKEQ. The CDR3 covers 18 residues. CDR3 amino acids: CASSQALGSGASYNEQFF.

This sequence joins TRBV20-1 and TRBJ2-1; checking the TCRdb D call of TRBD2 is not possible without DNA. CDR3 size: 18 residues. The germline V gene encodes CDR1 DFQATT and CDR2 SNEGSKA (reference sequence). The CDR3: CSASKSGTSGSYYNEQFF.

The chain carries TRBV12-3 or TRBV12-4 and TRBJ2-7. This CDR3 is built from 15 residues. This CDR3 is CASSTPAGVSYEQYF.

The chain has TRBV7-8 and TRBJ1-5; TCRdb's assignment of TRBD1 cannot be checked, as there is no DNA. Per germline, CDR1 SGHVS and CDR2 FQNEAQ. The CDR3 runs to 15 residues. CDR3: CASSLGQGANQPQHF. The whole variable domain, filled in from reference TRBV7-8 and TRBJ1-5, reads GAGVSQSPRYKVAKRGQDVALRCDPISGHVSLFWYQQALGQGPEFLTYFQNEAQLDKSGLPSDRFFAERPEGSVSTLKIQRTQQEDSAVYLCASSLGQGANQPQHFGDGTRLSIL.

The chain joins TRBV29-1 to TRBJ2-3; TCRdb proposes TRBD1, but this gene call is untestable without DNA. CDR3 length: 12 residues. CDR1 and CDR2 (germline): SQVTM, ANQGSEA. CDR3 protein: CSVEGAEDTQYF.

J is TRBJ1-3 and V is TRBV29-1; the TCRdb D gene call, TRBD1, has no DNA to confirm it. The CDR3 contains 15 residues. The V gene's germline CDR1 is SQVTM and CDR2 ANQGSEA. CDR3 amino acids: CSVEMGQGAGNTIYF.

The chain joins TRBV30 to TRBJ2-1; TCRdb proposes TRBD2, but this gene call is untestable without DNA. The CDR3 is made up of 16 amino acids. The germline V gene encodes CDR1 GTSNPN and CDR2 SVGIG (reference sequence). CDR3: CAWSGVLAGGPNEQFF.

The rearrangement uses TRBV30 and TRBJ2-2; TCRdb names TRBD1, which stays unverified in the absence of DNA. Germline CDR1 reads GTSNPN; CDR2 reads SVGIG (reference sequence). This CDR3 spans 15 amino acids. The CDR3 sequence is CACDPGPTNTGELFF.

This chain links TRBV13 with TRBJ1-5; there is no DNA to check the TCRdb D call of TRBD1. Germline CDR1 reads PRHDT; CDR2 reads FYEKMQ (reference sequence). The CDR3 totals 15 residues. The CDR3 spells CASSFGQGNSQPQHF. The full variable domain, with the rest looked up from reference TRBV13 and TRBJ1-5, is AAGVIQSPRHLIKEKRETATLKCYPIPRHDTVYWYQQGPGQDPQFLISFYEKMQSDKGSIPDRFSAQQFSDYHSELNMSSLELGDSALYFCASSFGQGNSQPQHFGDGTRLSIL.

The chain uses TRBV6-2 or TRBV6-3 and TRBJ1-1; TCRdb lists TRBD1, though no DNA is available to test this call. The CDR3 totals 13 residues. Germline V CDR1 and CDR2: MNHEY, SVGEGT. The CDR3 region is CASSQGQFTEAFF.

The genes are TRBV25-1 and TRBJ2-4; without DNA, the TCRdb call of TRBD2 cannot be checked. Germline-derived CDR1 and CDR2 are MGHDK and SYGVNS. The CDR3 is 16 residues long. The CDR3: CASSASGGLGGNIQYF.

The rearrangement uses TRBV5-4 and TRBJ1-5; TCRdb proposes TRBD1, but this gene call is untestable without DNA. The CDR3 covers 13 residues. The germline V gene encodes CDR1 SGHNT and CDR2 YYREEE (reference sequence). CDR3 residues: CASSSGGLEPQHF.

This chain uses TRBV5-1 with TRBJ2-7; TCRdb lists TRBD2, though no DNA is available to test this call. The CDR3 extends over 15 amino acids. CDR1 is SGHRS and CDR2 is YFSETQ in the germline V gene. This chain's CDR3 is CASSRRTSGAYEQYF.